Listed here is a single TCR beta chain. Its antigen is still unknown. This record comes from a study of CD8 T cells in ankylosing spondylitis. Molecular-barcoded quantitative 5'-RACE produced these TCR beta libraries. TCRdb reprocessed the 5' RACE reads with MiXCR, giving one entry per CDR3 protein. The data show 150,000 to 200,000 distinct CDR3 sequences, with 30% to 35% seen just once and 6% held by the top ten. V dropped 6 bases and J dropped 3; count of bases not matched to a gene: 6. This CDR3 is built from 16 residues. The germline gives CDR1 SGHTA, CDR2 FQGNSA. General study results and limits: Reportedly, matched ankylosing spondylitis synovial fluid was significantly enriched for disease-linked clones.

The sequence derives from a male donor with ankylosing spondylitis. Sequences were obtained from synovial fluid, either unsorted or a sorted T cell fraction (not recorded which). The rearrangement uses TRBV7-2 and TRBJ2-1; 12 positions match TRBD2. CDR3 sequence: CASRARLAGDYNEQFF. CDR3 bases: TGTGCCAGCAGAGCCCGACTAGCGGGAGACTACAATGAGCAGTTCTTC. Full variable domain (rest looked up from reference TRBV7-2 and TRBJ2-1): GAGVSQSPSNKVTEKGKDVELRCDPISGHTALYWYRQSLGQGLEFLIYFQGNSAPDKSGLPSDRFSAERTGGSVSTLTIQRTQQEDSAVYLCASRARLAGDYNEQFFGPGTRLTVL.